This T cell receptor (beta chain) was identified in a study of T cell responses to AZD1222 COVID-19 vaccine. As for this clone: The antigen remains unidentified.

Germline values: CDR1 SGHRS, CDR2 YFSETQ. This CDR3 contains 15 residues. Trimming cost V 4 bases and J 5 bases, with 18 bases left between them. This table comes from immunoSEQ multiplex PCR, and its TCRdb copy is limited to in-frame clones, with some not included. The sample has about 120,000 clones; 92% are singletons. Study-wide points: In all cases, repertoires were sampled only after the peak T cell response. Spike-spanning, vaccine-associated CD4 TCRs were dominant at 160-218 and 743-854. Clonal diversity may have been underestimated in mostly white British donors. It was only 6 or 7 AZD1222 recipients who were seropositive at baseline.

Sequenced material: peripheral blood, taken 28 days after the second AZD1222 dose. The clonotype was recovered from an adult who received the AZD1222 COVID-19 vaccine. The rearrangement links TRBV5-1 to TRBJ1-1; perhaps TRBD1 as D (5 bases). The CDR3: CASSQGPLEGTEAFF. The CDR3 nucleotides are TGCGCCAGCAGCCAGGGTCCCCTCGAGGGGACTGAAGCTTTCTTT.